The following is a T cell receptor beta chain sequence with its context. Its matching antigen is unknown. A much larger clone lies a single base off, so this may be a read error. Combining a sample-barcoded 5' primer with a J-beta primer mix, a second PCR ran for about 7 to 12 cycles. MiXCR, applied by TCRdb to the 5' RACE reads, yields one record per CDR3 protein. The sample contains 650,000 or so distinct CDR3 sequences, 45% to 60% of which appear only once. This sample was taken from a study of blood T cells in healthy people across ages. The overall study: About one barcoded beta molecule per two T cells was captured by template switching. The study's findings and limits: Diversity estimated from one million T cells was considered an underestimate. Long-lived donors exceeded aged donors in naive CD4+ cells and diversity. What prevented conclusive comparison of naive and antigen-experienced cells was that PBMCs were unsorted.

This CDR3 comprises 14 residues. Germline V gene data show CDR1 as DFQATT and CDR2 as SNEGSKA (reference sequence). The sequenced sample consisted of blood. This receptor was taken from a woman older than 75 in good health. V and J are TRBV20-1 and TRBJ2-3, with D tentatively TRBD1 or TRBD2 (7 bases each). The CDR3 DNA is TGCAGTACTAGAGGGGGCGGGAGCGTAGATACGCAGTATTTT. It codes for CSTRGGGSVDTQYF.